This TCR beta chain is from a study of T cell responses to AZD1222 COVID-19 vaccine. For the study at large: It was second doses at about 4 or about 12 weeks that were pooled. General observations from the study: No day 14 peak samples; only post-peak repertoires were characterized.

Profiling relied on immunoSEQ multiplex PCR, and the TCRdb table lists in-frame clones only, not all of them. The sample has approximately 130,000 clones, over 85% seen once. As concerns this clone: Its matching antigen is unknown.

The trim removed 4 bases at V and 6 bases at J, leaving 11 bases unmatched. Germline-derived CDR1 and CDR2 are LGHDT and YNNKEL (reference sequence). The CDR3 is 15 residues long. This TCR came from an adult in good health. The chain employs TRBV3-1 (or the pseudogene TRBV3-2) and TRBJ1-1, with 7 bases identical to TRBD1. The source material was peripheral blood, sampled on day 0 of AZD1222 vaccination. Here the CDR3 reads CASSPGTAGLPEAFF. The DNA of the CDR3 is TGTGCCAGCAGCCCGGGGACAGCGGGTCTGCCTGAAGCTTTCTTT.